This is a list of T cell receptor beta chains from one sample in a study of shared clonotypes between healthy human individuals. Some clones are missing from TCRdb's copy, which holds only in-frame ones; the method was immunoSEQ multiplex PCR. Altogether about 490,000 clones are present, about 78% being singletons, with the ten largest covering around 12%. Sequenced material: PBMCs. These receptors were obtained from a woman aged 40 to 50 in good health. Some clones in this sample may be carry-over from other donors' samples. Both conserved end residues are part of each CDR3. A D gene is named only where the DNA matches it firmly.

CASSPDRGYGYTF	TRBD1	TRBV7-3	TRBJ1-2
CASSLYRGRNTGELFF	TRBD1	TRBV7-8	TRBJ2-2
CASSNAGLAGDTQYF	TRBD2	TRBV6-1	TRBJ2-3
CASSWGSGANVLTF	NA	TRBV28	TRBJ2-6
CASRVTSSTDTQYF	NA	TRBV6-6	TRBJ2-3
CAWVGDRLGYTF	TRBD1	TRBV30	TRBJ1-2
CASSLIGGAHTEAFF	NA	TRBV7-3	TRBJ1-1
CASTPREGYYNEQFF	TRBD2	TRBV25-1	TRBJ2-1
CASGLAGGLTGNEQFF	TRBD2	TRBV5-1	TRBJ2-1
CATTPASTLSYNEQFF	NA	TRBV15	TRBJ2-1
CSVEDTYEQYF	NA	TRBV29-1	TRBJ2-7
CASSVGPNTEAFF	NA	TRBV2	TRBJ1-1
CASSLGPTRGKGEQYF	TRBD1	TRBV11-2	TRBJ2-7
CASSKVGREGTDTQYF	NA	TRBV21-1	TRBJ2-3
CSVEGGPGQGTYGQYF	TRBD1	TRBV29-1	TRBJ2-7
CSAGDPGQGAREQYF	TRBD1	TRBV29-1	TRBJ2-5
CASSLSIRGVNEQFF	NA	TRBV28	TRBJ2-1
CASNPELRDNEQFF	NA	TRBV2	TRBJ2-1
CAWRITVGTQYF	NA	TRBV30	TRBJ2-3
CASRAGGGNEQFF	TRBD2	TRBV10-1	TRBJ2-1
CASSLPGSRELFF	NA	TRBV5-1	TRBJ2-2
CASHGAGEGPSEQFF	NA	TRBV28	TRBJ2-1
CASSPRQYIATNEKLFF	NA	TRBV7-9	TRBJ1-4
CASSPTFTGELFF	NA	TRBV9	TRBJ2-2
CASSIQAGAPYNEQFF	TRBD2	TRBV19	TRBJ2-1
CASSLRLAGGDEQFF	TRBD2	TRBV5-1	TRBJ2-1
CASMRQWETQYF	NA	TRBV28	TRBJ2-5
CASSQQELTGELFF	NA	TRBV18	TRBJ2-2
CASSQNRARGYGYTF	NA	TRBV4-3	TRBJ1-2
CASSDSGRSSNEQFF	NA	TRBV6-4	TRBJ2-1
CASRRLTQSSGNTIYF	NA	TRBV2	TRBJ1-3